One sample yielded the 2 T cell receptor beta chains listed below, sequenced in a study of cytomegalovirus exposure and HLA in healthy donors. The PCR used 60 Vbeta and 13 Jbeta primers. Sequencing used immunoSEQ multiplex PCR; TCRdb keeps in-frame clones, though not all of them. Altogether 160,000 or so clones are present, approximately 80% being singletons, with the ten largest covering approximately 1.5%. The sequencing input was PBMCs. These receptors all stem from a male donor in good health and CMV-seronegative.

The V gene is TRBV14, the J gene TRBJ2-7, with TRBD1 as a possible D gene (5 bases). Per the germline V gene, CDR1 is SGHDN and CDR2 is FVKESK. The CDR3 extends over 14 amino acids. The germline V and J ends were trimmed by 1 base and 1 base, with 8 bases remaining between them. Here the CDR3 DNA reads TGTGCCAGCAGCCAAGGTGCAGGGTCCTACGAGCAGTACTTC. It codes for CASSQGAGSYEQYF.

V is TRBV9 and J is TRBJ2-5, with 10 bases that match TRBD2. In germline, CDR1 is SGDLS, CDR2 YYNGEE. Trimming cost V 0 bases and J 5 bases; bases outside gene matches: 4. This CDR3 spans 15 amino acids. For the CDR3, the DNA is TGTGCCAGCAGCGTAGAAGCGGGAGGGGGGGAGACCCAGTACTTC. Protein product: CASSVEAGGGETQYF.